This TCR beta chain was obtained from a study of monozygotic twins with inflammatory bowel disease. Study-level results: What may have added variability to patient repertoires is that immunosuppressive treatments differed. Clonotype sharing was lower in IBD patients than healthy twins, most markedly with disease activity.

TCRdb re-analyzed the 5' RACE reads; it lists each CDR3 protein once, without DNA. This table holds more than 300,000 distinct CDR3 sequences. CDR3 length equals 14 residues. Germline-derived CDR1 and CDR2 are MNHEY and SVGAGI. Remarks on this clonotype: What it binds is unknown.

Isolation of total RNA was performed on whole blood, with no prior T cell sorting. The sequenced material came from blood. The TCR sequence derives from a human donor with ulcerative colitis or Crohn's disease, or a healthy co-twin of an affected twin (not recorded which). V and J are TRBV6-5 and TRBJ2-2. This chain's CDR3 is CASGYGENTGELFF.